The 32 T cell receptor beta chains given below trace back to one sample, sequenced in a study of regulatory and conventional T cells in RAG deficiency. Genomic DNA came from blood conventional CD4+ T cells gated CD25-low CD127-high. Produced via immunoSEQ multiplex PCR; TCRdb's table is partial and in-frame only. This sample has around 30,000 clones, with nearly 95% found just once. These records were also assigned to another study, of regulatory T cells. Per that paper: Amplification used 52 TRBV primers and 13 TRBJ primers.

The sample consisted of CD25- CD4+ T cells sorted from blood. The receptor set was obtained from a human donor in good health.

V is TRBV15 and J is TRBJ2-5, with TRBD2 as a possible D gene (7 bases). The CDR3 has 18 residues. CDR1 and CDR2 from the germline V gene are LNHNV and YYDKDF (reference sequence). V was pared by 5 bases and J by 4 bases, with 26 bases between. This chain's CDR3 is CATSGGGWVAGAGETQYF. As DNA, the CDR3 is TGTGCCACCAGCGGAGGAGGATGGGTGGCGGGGGCCGGAGAGACCCAGTACTTC.

This clone showed up just once. The rearrangement joins TRBV15 to TRBJ2-6, with 7 nucleotides matching TRBD2. Germline V gene lookup returns CDR1 LNHNV and CDR2 YYDKDF (reference sequence). The CDR3 has 18 amino acids. V shed 0 bases and J 0 bases; nucleotides not matched to a gene: 5. The DNA for the CDR3 is TGTGCCACCAGCAGAGATTTGGGGGGGAGCTCTGGGGCCAACGTCCTGACTTTC. Encoded protein: CATSRDLGGSSGANVLTF. The complete variable domain, with remaining parts taken from reference TRBV15 and TRBJ2-6, reads DAMVIQNPRYQVTQFGKPVTLSCSQTLNHNVMYWYQQKSSQAPKLLFHYYDKDFNNEADTPDNFQSRRPNTSFCFLDIRSPGLGDTAMYLCATSRDLGGSSGANVLTFGAGSRLTVL.

This clone was counted once. The genes are TRBV5-6 and TRBJ2-7; 7 positions agree with TRBD1. V was clipped by 2 bases and J by 1 base; unmatched bases: 6. Per germline, CDR1 SGHDT and CDR2 YYEEEE. This CDR3 spans 15 amino acids. The CDR3 protein is CASSFRTGVSYEQYF. The CDR3 DNA is TGTGCCAGCAGCTTTAGGACAGGAGTTTCCTACGAGCAGTACTTC.

The chain employs TRBV10-3 and TRBJ2-5, with 8 bases matching TRBD2. Trimming cost V 4 bases and J 5 bases; bases outside gene matches: 9. The CDR3 has 15 residues. Germline CDR1 reads ENHRY; CDR2 reads SYGVKD. For the CDR3, the DNA is TGTGCCATCAGTGGAAAGATCGGGGGGGCCGAGACCCAGTACTTC. Residues: CAISGKIGGAETQYF.

The genes are TRBV2 and TRBJ2-7, with a weak D call TRBD2 (6 bases). CDR1 and CDR2 from the germline V gene are SNHLY and FYNNEI. This CDR3 has 14 residues. V was cut by 6 bases and J by 2 bases, with 14 bases left in between. The chain's CDR3 is CASSAQGGPYEQYF. As DNA, the CDR3 is TGTGCCAGCAGCGCCCAGGGAGGCCCCTACGAGCAGTACTTC.

The chain uses TRBV19 and TRBJ1-5; D gene unclear. The germline gives CDR1 LNHDA, CDR2 SQIVND (reference sequence). This CDR3 is built from 13 residues. V was trimmed by 4 bases and J by 2 bases, leaving 6 bases between them. CDR3 region: CASSSQGNQPQHF. In nucleotides, the CDR3 is TGTGCCAGTAGTAGCCAGGGCAATCAGCCCCAGCATTTT.

A few counts support this clone. This chain connects TRBV19 to TRBJ1-5; 9 bases align to TRBD1. The CDR3 runs to 15 residues. Germline V gene data show CDR1 as LNHDA and CDR2 as SQIVND (reference sequence). The ends lost 6 bases at V and 5 bases at J; junction bases unmatched: 8. CDR3 DNA sequence: TGTGCCAGTAGCGGGGACAGGGTAACGGATCAGCCCCAGCATTTT. Translation: CASSGDRVTDQPQHF. Full variable domain (rest looked up from reference TRBV19 and TRBJ1-5): DGGITQSPKYLFRKEGQNVTLSCEQNLNHDAMYWYRQDPGQGLRLIYYSQIVNDFQKGDIAEGYSVSREKKESFPLTVTSAQKNPTAFYLCASSGDRVTDQPQHFGDGTRLSIL.

The genes are TRBV27 and TRBJ1-1; 7 nucleotides line up with TRBD1. V shed 4 bases, J shed 2 bases, and the junction held 10 bases outside the gene matches. CDR3 size: 16 residues. Looked up from germline, CDR1 is MNHEY and CDR2 is SMNVEV (reference sequence). The CDR3 region is CASSSYTGELNTEAFF. CDR3 nucleotide sequence: TGTGCCAGCAGTTCATACACAGGGGAACTAAACACTGAAGCTTTCTTT.

The gene calls are TRBV28 and TRBJ1-1, with 7 bases that match TRBD1. Germline values: CDR1 MDHEN, CDR2 SYDVKM. After removal of 8 bases from V and 0 bases from J, the junction contained 15 bases not matched to a gene. This CDR3 region has 17 residues. The CDR3 region has the DNA TGTGCCAGCTTGGCCCCCGGGACAGCCGGCATGAACACTGAAGCTTTCTTT. This gives the protein CASLAPGTAGMNTEAFF.

This chain connects TRBV18 to TRBJ1-2; D is perhaps TRBD1 (5 bases). The CDR3 runs to 15 residues. The germline V gene encodes CDR1 KGHSH and CDR2 LQKENI. With 5 bases removed from V and 8 bases from J, the gap between germline ends came to 21 bases. The CDR3 region is CASSIQGNTRTGYTF. The CDR3 bases are TGTGCCAGCTCAATTCAGGGAAACACCAGGACCGGCTACACCTTC.

This clone was observed once. The chain links TRBV5-5 to TRBJ2-7, with D uncertain. Trimming pared 1 base from V and 3 bases from J, leaving 5 bases between. The CDR3 spans 12 residues. In germline, CDR1 is SGHKS, CDR2 YYEKEE (reference sequence). The CDR3 is CASSLTDYEQYF. In DNA, the CDR3 is TGTGCCAGCAGCTTGACAGACTACGAGCAGTACTTC.

The chain recombines TRBV2 with TRBJ2-3, with a possible D match to TRBD1 (8 bases). CDR1 is SNHLY, CDR2 FYNNEI, per germline. This CDR3 has 14 residues. Trimming pared 9 bases from V and 0 bases from J, leaving 13 bases between. In nucleotides, the CDR3 is TGTGCCAGGGGGGGGACAGGAAGCACAGATACGCAGTATTTT. This gives the protein CARGGTGSTDTQYF.

This clone was found once. V and J are TRBV2 and TRBJ2-3; D perhaps matches TRBD1 (5 bases). The germline V gene has CDR1 SNHLY and CDR2 FYNNEI. CDR3 length: 15 amino acids. Trimming removed 2 bases at V and 1 base at J, with 10 bases between. CDR3 coding DNA: TGTGCCAGCAGTGAATCAGGGTTCGGCACAGATACGCAGTATTTT. Translation gives CASSESGFGTDTQYF.

In this sample, this clone turned up once. The chain combines TRBV2 with TRBJ2-7; TRBD1 agrees at 8 bases. Unmatched junction bases numbered 6, after V lost 4 bases and J lost 1 base. The CDR3 is made up of 15 amino acids. The germline V gene has CDR1 SNHLY and CDR2 FYNNEI. The chain's CDR3 is CASSGWRTGSYEQYF. CDR3 sequence (DNA): TGTGCCAGCAGTGGGTGGCGGACAGGGTCCTACGAGCAGTACTTC. The entire variable domain, with the rest obtained from reference TRBV2 and TRBJ2-7, is as follows: EPEVTQTPSHQVTQMGQEVILRCVPISNHLYFYWYRQILGQKVEFLVSFYNNEISEKSEIFDDQFSVERPDGSNFTLKIRSTKLEDSAMYFCASSGWRTGSYEQYFGPGTRLTVT.

The chain employs TRBV4-2 and TRBJ1-3, with TRBD1 matching over 7 bases. This CDR3 has 16 amino acids. V gave up 4 bases and J gave up 1 base; unmatched junction bases: 7. The germline V gene has CDR1 LGHNA and CDR2 YNFKEQ. The CDR3 reads CASSRWTGESGNTIYF. Here the CDR3 DNA reads TGTGCCAGCAGCCGATGGACAGGAGAATCTGGAAACACCATATATTTT.

In nucleotides, the CDR3 is TGTGCCAGTAGTATAGAAGGAACAGCTTATAGCAATCAGCCCCAGCATTTT. Protein product: CASSIEGTAYSNQPQHF. This sequence joins TRBV19 and TRBJ1-5, with no clear D. CDR3 length: 17 amino acids. The germline gives CDR1 LNHDA, CDR2 SQIVND (reference sequence). The V gene lost 0 bases and the J gene lost 0 bases, with 12 bases spanning the gap.

The J gene is TRBJ2-2, the V gene TRBV2, with a possible D match to TRBD2 (6 bases). The V gene lost 6 bases and the J gene lost 4 bases, with 15 bases spanning the gap. The CDR3 length is 15 residues. The V gene's germline CDR1 is SNHLY and CDR2 FYNNEI. The CDR3 DNA sequence: TGTGCCAGCAGCGACGCGTTGGGGGGCACCGGGGAGCTGTTTTTT. Its protein is CASSDALGGTGELFF.

This clone appeared once. The genes are TRBV5-1 and TRBJ2-1, with TRBD1 matching over 7 bases. This CDR3 spans 15 amino acids. Germline loops: CDR1 SGHRS, CDR2 YFSETQ. Losses at the gene ends were 4 bases for V and 0 bases for J; bases not matched to a gene: 4. The CDR3 nucleotides are TGCGCCAGCAGCACGGGACAGTTCTCCTACAATGAGCAGTTCTTC. Protein: CASSTGQFSYNEQFF.

The chain recombines TRBV19 with TRBJ2-7; possible D gene TRBD2, 5 bases. The CDR3 loop spans 15 amino acids. V lost 3 bases and J lost 3, with 15 bases in between. The germline CDR1 and CDR2 sequences are LNHDA and SQIVND (reference sequence). Here the CDR3 DNA reads TGTGCCAGTAGTATTGTGGCAGGAGACTACTACGAGCAGTACTTC. Its translation is CASSIVAGDYYEQYF.

J is TRBJ1-5 and V is TRBV6-1; the D is unclear. The CDR3 consists of 19 residues. Germline values: CDR1 MNHNS, CDR2 SASEGT. V was clipped by 0 bases and J by 2 bases, with 20 bases between them. The CDR3 sequence: CASSEAGRAPLRRNQPQHF. The CDR3 region has the DNA TGTGCCAGCAGTGAAGCGGGGAGGGCCCCCTTAAGGCGCAATCAGCCCCAGCATTTT.

This rearrangement joins TRBV6-6 to TRBJ2-1; TRBD1 matches at 10 bases. V gave up 5 bases and J gave up 4 bases; unmatched junction bases: 5. This CDR3 is built from 15 residues. CDR1 is MNHNY and CDR2 is SVGAGI in the germline V gene (reference sequence). CDR3 DNA: TGTGCCAGCAGTCTTTGGGACAGGGGTTACAATGAGCAGTTCTTC. Encoded protein: CASSLWDRGYNEQFF.

The V and J genes are TRBV19 and TRBJ1-3; no reliable D call. Trimming took off 7 bases at V and 0 bases at J, with 10 bases between the two ends. The CDR3 sequence is 14 residues long. Germline V lookup: CDR1 LNHDA, CDR2 SQIVND (reference sequence). CDR3 region: CASIPQSSGNTIYF. The CDR3, as DNA: TGTGCCAGTATTCCACAGAGCTCTGGAAACACCATATATTTT. Filled out from reference TRBV19 and TRBJ1-3, the complete variable domain reads DGGITQSPKYLFRKEGQNVTLSCEQNLNHDAMYWYRQDPGQGLRLIYYSQIVNDFQKGDIAEGYSVSREKKESFPLTVTSAQKNPTAFYLCASIPQSSGNTIYFGEGSWLTVV.

The chain carries TRBV4-2 and TRBJ2-3; 8 bases fit TRBD2. After removal of 1 base from V and 0 bases from J, the junction contained 9 bases not matched to a gene. The CDR3 has 18 amino acids. CDR1 and CDR2 from the germline V gene are LGHNA and YNFKEQ. The CDR3: CASSQGSGGGTSTDTQYF. CDR3 coding DNA: TGTGCCAGCAGCCAAGGAAGCGGGGGAGGCACTAGCACAGATACGCAGTATTTT.

The V gene is TRBV5-6, the J gene TRBJ2-5; 12 nucleotides agree with TRBD1. CDR3 length equals 15 residues. Germline loops: CDR1 SGHDT, CDR2 YYEEEE. V shed 3 bases and J 2 bases; nucleotides not matched to a gene: 2. Here the CDR3 reads CASSWDRGLQETQYF. DNA of the CDR3: TGTGCCAGCAGCTGGGACAGGGGGCTACAAGAGACCCAGTACTTC.

V usage is TRBV9 and J usage is TRBJ1-1; no definite D call. Per the germline V gene, CDR1 is SGDLS and CDR2 is YYNGEE. CDR3 length: 15 amino acids. V was shortened by 0 bases and J by 3 bases, with 12 bases between the two germline ends. CDR3 loop: CASSVAGGPYTEAFF. The CDR3 bases are TGTGCCAGCAGCGTAGCTGGCGGGCCCTACACTGAAGCTTTCTTT.

The chain couples TRBV5-1 to TRBJ2-1, with 8 bases lining up with TRBD2. In germline, CDR1 is SGHRS, CDR2 YFSETQ. J gave up 2 bases and V 7 bases, and 11 bases lay outside the gene matches. This CDR3 contains 16 residues. The CDR3 bases are TGCGCCAGCTCCTATTGGACCGGGGGGGCCTACAATGAGCAGTTCTTC. Amino acids: CASSYWTGGAYNEQFF.

V gene TRBV2 combines with J gene TRBJ2-3; D might be TRBD2 (5 bases). V lost 4 bases, J lost 4 bases, and 9 bases lay in between. There are 13 residues in the CDR3. Germline lookup yields CDR1 SNHLY and CDR2 FYNNEI. The CDR3 here is CASSGGWADTQYF. CDR3 nucleotides: TGTGCCAGCAGTGGAGGGTGGGCAGATACGCAGTATTTT.

A word on this clone: Compared with germline, one end of the junction differs, possibly owing to a read error. The genes are TRBV7-7 and TRBJ2-1; TRBD1 matches at 7 bases. This CDR3 has 13 amino acids. Per the germline V gene, CDR1 is SSHAT and CDR2 is FNYEAQ (reference sequence). The CDR3 reads CASSSDRDNEQFF. As DNA, the CDR3 is TGTGCTAGCAGCTCCGACAGGGACAATGAGCAGTTCTTC.

This sequence joins TRBV11-2 and TRBJ1-2; 7 bases match TRBD1. Trimming at V came to 5 bases and at J to 4 bases, leaving 10 bases not matched to a gene. The CDR3 contains 15 residues. Germline CDR1 and CDR2: SGHAT and FQNNGV. The CDR3 DNA follows: TGTGCCAGCAGCACGGGGACAGCGCGGAGCTATGGCTACACCTTC. Translation gives CASSTGTARSYGYTF.

V and J are TRBV10-1 and TRBJ2-3, with TRBD1 identical over 7 bases. CDR1 is WNHNN and CDR2 is SYGVQD in the germline V gene (reference sequence). Trimming removed 6 bases from V and 1 base from J; junction bases left unmatched: 4. The CDR3 has 14 residues. This chain's CDR3 is CASSEDRRTDTQYF. CDR3 sequence (DNA): TGCGCCAGCAGCGAGGACAGGCGCACAGATACGCAGTATTTT.

This chain links TRBV10-1 with TRBJ1-1, with 7 positions matching TRBD1. CDR3 size: 14 residues. In germline, CDR1 is WNHNN, CDR2 SYGVQD (reference sequence). J was trimmed by 4 bases and V by 6 bases; bases with no gene match: 8. This CDR3 reads CASSEDRVLTEAFF. The DNA of the CDR3 is TGCGCCAGCAGCGAAGACAGGGTTCTCACTGAAGCTTTCTTT.

The rearrangement joins TRBV12-5 to TRBJ2-7, with a tentative D call TRBD1 (6 bases). This CDR3 region has 13 residues. V dropped 9 bases and J dropped 3 bases, with 15 bases sitting between them. The germline V gene encodes CDR1 LGHNT and CDR2 FRNRAP. CDR3: CASNQGGHYEQYF. The CDR3 nucleotides are TGTGCTAGCAATCAAGGGGGTCACTACGAGCAGTACTTC.